A single T cell receptor beta chain is shown here with its context. What antigen it recognizes has not been identified. Nothing much larger sits one base from this clone, and base qualities are not available. The sample comes from a study of post-analysis software for immune sequencing data (dated by TCRdb to between 2014 and 2017). Background for the entire study: The recorded disease courses included relapsing-remitting, secondary progressive and progressive-relapsing multiple sclerosis, and some patients had no subtype annotation. The multiple sclerosis patient repertoires were compared with 10 or so previously published healthy control repertoires from donors aged roughly 6 to 27 years. A subset of samples was prepared in parallel using single-end sample barcoding, then pooled and co-amplified after Illumina adapter ligation.

According to the germline V gene, CDR1 reads KGHDR and CDR2 reads SFDVKD. The cysteine opens and the phenylalanine closes a CDR3 of 15 amino acids. Only the CDR3 part of the read is kept: 45 bases, read in frame from the first base. Trimming takes 6 bases from V and 5 bases from J, and the germline ends sit 16 bases apart. To demonstrate the VDJtools post-analysis software, TCR beta repertoires were profiled from the peripheral blood of about 13 young patients with multiple sclerosis. Multiple sclerosis patients were children and adolescents aged roughly 6 to 17 years. Receptor libraries were prepared by PCR. Sequencing was performed on an Illumina HiSeq 2500. To reduce PCR and sequencing biases, unique molecular identifiers were incorporated into the TCR beta cDNA libraries. Approximately 500,000 cDNA molecules were obtained for every 1 to 10 million input T cells, so each molecule roughly corresponded to one T cell. The patient libraries were prepared and sequenced using the same protocol as the earlier healthy control dataset. Samples belonging to the same batch were prepared together, multiplexed and sequenced on a shared HiSeq lane. As for how the authors treated the data: Raw barcoded reads were processed with MIGEC, discarding single-read molecular identifier groups before consensus assembly and CDR3 extraction. Clonotype tables were post-analysed with VDJtools, normalizing diversity by down-sampling all datasets to the smallest sample size. Repertoire overlap clustering matched CDR3 amino acid but not nucleotide sequences to correct batch-related cross-sample contamination. TCRdb itself trimmed the public reads at Q25 with fastp, ran MiXCR and retained productive beta chains. Each entry merges the rows of one CDR3 protein and shows their most common DNA and genes. The V and J calls were determined by TCRdb, not by the authors. A total of hundreds of thousands of distinct CDR3 sequences appear in this sample, roughly 40% of them only once. Over 1.5% of the sample goes to the ten largest clones.

General study outcomes and caveats: When samples were clustered directly using the F measure, samples prepared in the same batch co-clustered strongly, which prompted a batch-effect correction. Several TRBV segments, including TRBV5-6, TRBV5-1 and TRBV20-1, were significantly more frequent in patients than controls. The multiple sclerosis patient group was slightly younger than the control group. Compared with controls, multiple sclerosis patients had significantly lower normalized Chao1 diversity, a finding suggesting substantial peripheral T-cell clonal expansion.

This receptor was identified in a girl between 10 and 17 years old with multiple sclerosis. Material: blood. The chain links TRBV24-1 with TRBJ2-1; TRBD2 is perhaps the D gene, given 5 matching bases. CDR3 protein: CATSRAWGADNEQFF. The nucleotide sequence reads as follows: TGTGCCACCAGTCGTGCGTGGGGAGCGGACAATGAGCAGTTCTTC.